These T cell receptor beta chains were read from a single sample in a study of CD4+ T cells in melanoma. Profiling relied on immunoSEQ multiplex PCR, and the TCRdb table lists in-frame clones only, not all of them. In the table there are approximately 9,700 clones, about three quarters of which are singletons. The sample comprised cells from a culture (not recorded whether cultured in vitro). The receptors derive from a human donor with melanoma. Each CDR3 is given with its conserved first and last residue. D genes are given only for firm matches. Expanded clones get a size class; other rows say once, few or many, or leave the size out.

J gene	clone size	V gene	D gene	CDR3 protein	CDR3 DNA
TRBJ2-7	once	TRBV5-4	NA	CASSLDPGSSYEQYF	TGTGCCAGCAGCTTGGATCCCGGGAGCTCCTACGAGCAGTACTTC
TRBJ2-2	few	TRBV3-1/TRBV3-2	TRBD1	CASGQGVTGELFF	TGTGCCAGCGGACAGGGGGTTACCGGGGAGCTGTTTTTT
TRBJ1-6	NA	TRBV7-2	TRBD1	CASSLDGTGGRPLHF	TGTGCCAGCAGCTTAGACGGGACAGGAGGGAGACCCCTCCACTTT
TRBJ1-5	NA	TRBV10-1	NA	CATSGGGGNQPQHF	TGCGCCACGAGTGGGGGCGGCGGCAATCAGCCCCAGCATTTT
TRBJ1-1	once	TRBV3-1/TRBV3-2	NA	CASSQVPLEAFF	TGTGCCAGCAGCCAAGTCCCCCTCGAAGCTTTCTTT
TRBJ1-5	NA	TRBV30	NA	CASRTGAHQPQHF	TGTGCCTCGCGTACTGGGGCCCATCAGCCCCAGCATTTT
TRBJ2-7	NA	TRBV4-1	NA	CASSQDMGSYEQYF	TGCGCCAGCAGCCAAGATATGGGCTCCTACGAGCAGTACTTC
TRBJ2-7	medium-sized	TRBV5-1	NA	CASSYNLIEQYF	TGCGCCAGCAGCTACAATTTGATCGAGCAGTACTTC
TRBJ1-5	once	TRBV6-5	NA	CASRRDALGGSPQHF	TGTGCCAGCAGGAGAGACGCGCTAGGGGGTTCGCCCCAGCATTTT
TRBJ2-7	NA	TRBV6-1	NA	CASSERGEYYEQYF	TGTGCCAGCAGTGAAAGGGGCGAATACTACGAGCAGTACTTC
TRBJ2-7	NA	TRBV7-9	TRBD2	CASSLSGGIGTYEQYF	TGTGCCAGCAGCCTTTCGGGAGGGATTGGAACCTACGAGCAGTACTTC
TRBJ1-1	NA	TRBV18	TRBD1	CASSPFSSGTANTEAFF	TGTGCCAGCTCACCCTTTTCTTCCGGGACAGCGAACACTGAAGCTTTCTTT
TRBJ2-2	NA	TRBV6-5	NA	CASRRDRSNTGELFF	TGTGCCAGCAGGCGCGACAGATCGAACACCGGGGAGCTGTTTTTT
TRBJ1-2	NA	TRBV7-8	NA	CASSSVDGHYGYTF	TGTGCCAGCAGCTCGGTAGACGGCCACTATGGCTACACCTTC
TRBJ2-6	NA	TRBV18	TRBD1	CASALRRDRAPSSGANVLTF	TGTGCCAGCGCCCTCCGTCGGGACAGGGCACCCTCCTCTGGGGCCAACGTCCTGACTTTC
TRBJ2-2	NA	TRBV19	NA	CASSTVGGRDTGELFF	TGTGCCAGTAGTACGGTCGGTGGCAGGGACACCGGGGAGCTGTTTTTT
TRBJ1-1	NA	TRBV27	TRBD1	CATRHRGLNTEAFF	TGTGCCACTCGCCACAGGGGGCTGAACACTGAAGCTTTCTTT
TRBJ2-1	NA	TRBV7-9	NA	CASSLPKGGAAFF	TGTGCCAGCAGCCTCCCGAAGGGGGGGGCCGCGTTCTTC
TRBJ2-3	NA	TRBV10-3	TRBD1	CAVLGTGTDTQYF	TGTGCCGTCCTTGGGACAGGGACAGATACGCAGTATTTT
TRBJ2-7	NA	TRBV2	NA	CASTEGRRGSYEQYF	TGTGCCAGCACCGAGGGACGCAGGGGATCCTACGAGCAGTACTTC
TRBJ2-5	NA	TRBV10-2	TRBD2	CASRGTSGGRETQYF	TGCGCCAGCAGAGGGACTAGCGGGGGCCGGGAGACCCAGTACTTC
TRBJ2-7	NA	TRBV7-6	NA	CASSLGGGGIYEQYF	TGTGCCAGCAGCTTAGGGGGAGGGGGTATCTACGAGCAGTACTTC
TRBJ2-7	NA	TRBV15	NA	CATSRDRGRGQYF	TGTGCCACCAGCAGAGATCGAGGGCGGGGGCAGTACTTC
TRBJ2-7	NA	TRBV5-4	NA	CASRPAGHPIYEQYF	TGTGCCAGCAGGCCTGCGGGACACCCCATCTACGAGCAGTACTTC
TRBJ2-1	NA	TRBV5-1	TRBD2	CASSPRGGAEIEQFF	TGCGCCAGCAGCCCCCGGGGGGGGGCGGAAATTGAGCAGTTCTTC
TRBJ1-2	NA	TRBV19	NA	CASSHFLQGRGYTF	TGTGCCAGTAGCCATTTTTTACAGGGTAGGGGCTACACCTTC
TRBJ1-2	NA	TRBV18	NA	CASSPVDSHYGYTF	TGTGCCAGCTCACCCGTCGACAGTCACTATGGCTACACCTTC
TRBJ1-1	NA	TRBV4-1	TRBD1	CASSPRDRLNTEAFF	TGCGCCAGCAGCCCACGGGACAGGTTGAACACTGAAGCTTTCTTT
TRBJ2-1	NA	TRBV7-2	TRBD2	CASSSHSGGNNEQFF	TGTGCCAGCAGCTCCCATAGCGGGGGCAACAATGAGCAGTTCTTC
TRBJ2-4	NA	TRBV5-6	TRBD1	CASSSGQGRLAKNIQYF	TGTGCCAGCAGCTCGGGACAGGGGCGACTAGCCAAAAACATTCAGTACTTC
TRBJ2-2	NA	TRBV6-2/TRBV6-3	NA	CASSPLVTGELFF	TGTGCCAGCAGTCCACTCGTAACCGGGGAGCTGTTTTTT
TRBJ1-6	NA	TRBV6-1	NA	CASSEEGNSPLHF	TGTGCCAGCAGTGAGGAGGGCAATTCACCCCTCCACTTT
TRBJ2-5	NA	TRBV5-1	NA	CASSPGTTQTETQYF	TGCGCCAGCAGCCCCGGGACCACCCAGACGGAGACCCAGTACTTC
TRBJ1-1	NA	TRBV14	NA	CASSQDWGNTEAFF	TGTGCCAGCAGCCAAGATTGGGGGAACACTGAAGCTTTCTTT
TRBJ1-4	NA	TRBV5-1	TRBD1	CASSPGQGRAEKLFF	TGCGCCAGCAGCCCCGGACAGGGGAGGGCTGAAAAACTGTTTTTT
TRBJ2-7	medium-sized	TRBV3-1/TRBV3-2	NA	CASTPGLGSYEQYF	TGTGCCAGCACCCCTGGGTTAGGGTCCTACGAGCAGTACTTC
TRBJ2-1	NA	TRBV10-2	TRBD2	CASRGSGGRGNEQFF	TGCGCCAGCAGGGGCAGCGGGGGGAGGGGCAATGAGCAGTTCTTC